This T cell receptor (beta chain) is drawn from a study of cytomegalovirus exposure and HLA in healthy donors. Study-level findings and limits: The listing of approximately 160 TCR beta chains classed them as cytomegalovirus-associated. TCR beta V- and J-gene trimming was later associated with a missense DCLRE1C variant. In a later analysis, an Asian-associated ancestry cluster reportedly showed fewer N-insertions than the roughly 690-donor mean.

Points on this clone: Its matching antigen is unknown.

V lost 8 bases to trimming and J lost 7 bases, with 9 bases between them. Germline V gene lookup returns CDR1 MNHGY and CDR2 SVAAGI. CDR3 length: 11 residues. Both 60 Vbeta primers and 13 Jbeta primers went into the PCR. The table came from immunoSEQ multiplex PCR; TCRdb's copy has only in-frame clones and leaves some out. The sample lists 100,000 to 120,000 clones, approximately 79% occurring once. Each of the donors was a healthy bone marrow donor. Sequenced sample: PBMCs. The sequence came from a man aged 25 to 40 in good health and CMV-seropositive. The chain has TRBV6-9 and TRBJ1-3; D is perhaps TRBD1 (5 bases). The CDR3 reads CASGAVNTIYF. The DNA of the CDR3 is TGTGCCAGCGGGGCCGTGAACACCATATATTTT.